The 8 T cell receptor beta chains below all came from one sample that was sequenced in a study of cytomegalovirus exposure and HLA in healthy donors. Vbeta (60) and Jbeta (13) primers were used in the PCR. TCRdb's table, derived via immunoSEQ multiplex PCR, lists solely in-frame clones and lacks some. The data show fewer than 300,000 clones, roughly 88% seen once. Sample: PBMCs. The receptors come from a man aged 40-49 years in good health and CMV-seropositive.

The rearrangement joins TRBV6-1 to TRBJ1-6; D call uncertain. The CDR3 is 14 residues long. Per the germline V gene, CDR1 is MNHNS and CDR2 is SASEGT. V shed 2 bases and J shed 5 bases, with 7 bases lying between them. CDR3 protein: CASSELSDNSPLHF. For the CDR3, the DNA is TGTGCCAGCAGTGAATTGTCCGATAATTCACCCCTCCACTTT.

Only a few counts were recorded for this clone. At one end, the junction sequence differs from germline, possibly due to a read error. As DNA, the CDR3 is TGTGCTAGCAGCTTAACGGGAGCTTCCACAGATACGCAGTATTTT. It specifies CASSLTGASTDTQYF. V usage is TRBV7-7 and J usage is TRBJ2-3; D might be TRBD2 (6 bases). CDR1 is SSHAT, CDR2 FNYEAQ, per germline (reference sequence). CDR3 size: 15 residues.

This chain joins TRBV18 and TRBJ2-1; 13 nucleotides line up with TRBD2. Germline V CDR1 and CDR2: KGHSH, LQKENI. The CDR3 length is 16 residues. J was trimmed by 8 bases and V by 3 bases; bases with no gene match: 7. CDR3: CASSPILAGGRDEQFF. CDR3 bases: TGTGCCAGCTCACCGATACTAGCGGGAGGGAGGGATGAGCAGTTCTTC.

J is TRBJ2-7 and V is TRBV28; 10 bases line up with TRBD2. The germline CDR1 and CDR2 sequences are MDHEN and SYDVKM. The CDR3 runs to 18 residues. J was trimmed by 2 bases and V by 3 bases; bases with no gene match: 13. CDR3: CASSFPPTLAGDTYEQYF. CDR3 sequence (DNA): TGTGCCAGCAGTTTCCCCCCTACTCTAGCGGGAGATACCTACGAGCAGTACTTC.

CDR3 nucleotides: TGTGCCAGTAGTACGAAGACAGGGGGGCACTACGAGCAGTACTTC. As protein: CASSTKTGGHYEQYF. The chain employs TRBV19 and TRBJ2-7, with 9 bases matching TRBD1. Germline assignment: CDR1 LNHDA and CDR2 SQIVND (reference sequence). CDR3 size: 15 residues. With 4 bases clipped from V and 3 bases from J, the junction kept 7 bases outside the gene matches.

The V and J genes are TRBV9 and TRBJ1-4, with 10 bases lining up with TRBD1. From germline, CDR1 is SGDLS and CDR2 YYNGEE. This CDR3 region has 15 residues. V was clipped by 1 base and J by 6 bases; unmatched bases: 3. The CDR3 nucleotides are TGTGCCAGCAGCGTATTCGGGACAGGGGATGAAAAACTGTTTTTT. As protein: CASSVFGTGDEKLFF.

The CDR3 nucleotides are TGTGCCAGTAATCTAGCGGGTTACAATGAGCAGTTCTTC. Protein product: CASNLAGYNEQFF. This chain uses TRBV19 with TRBJ2-1, with TRBD2 matching over 8 bases. This CDR3 has 13 amino acids. Germline V CDR1 and CDR2: LNHDA, SQIVND (reference sequence). The V and J ends lost 7 bases and 4 bases, in that order; junction bases with no gene match: 3. The full variable domain, completed using reference TRBV19 and TRBJ2-1, is DGGITQSPKYLFRKEGQNVTLSCEQNLNHDAMYWYRQDPGQGLRLIYYSQIVNDFQKGDIAEGYSVSREKKESFPLTVTSAQKNPTAFYLCASNLAGYNEQFFGPGTRLTVL.

This chain connects TRBV19 to TRBJ2-7; D remains ambiguous. This CDR3 contains 16 residues. CDR1 and CDR2 from the germline V gene are LNHDA and SQIVND (reference sequence). Trimming cost V 2 bases and J 0 bases, with 14 bases left between them. The CDR3 protein is CASSIPGERSSYEQYF. The CDR3 DNA follows: TGTGCCAGTAGTATACCCGGAGAGAGAAGCTCCTACGAGCAGTACTTC.